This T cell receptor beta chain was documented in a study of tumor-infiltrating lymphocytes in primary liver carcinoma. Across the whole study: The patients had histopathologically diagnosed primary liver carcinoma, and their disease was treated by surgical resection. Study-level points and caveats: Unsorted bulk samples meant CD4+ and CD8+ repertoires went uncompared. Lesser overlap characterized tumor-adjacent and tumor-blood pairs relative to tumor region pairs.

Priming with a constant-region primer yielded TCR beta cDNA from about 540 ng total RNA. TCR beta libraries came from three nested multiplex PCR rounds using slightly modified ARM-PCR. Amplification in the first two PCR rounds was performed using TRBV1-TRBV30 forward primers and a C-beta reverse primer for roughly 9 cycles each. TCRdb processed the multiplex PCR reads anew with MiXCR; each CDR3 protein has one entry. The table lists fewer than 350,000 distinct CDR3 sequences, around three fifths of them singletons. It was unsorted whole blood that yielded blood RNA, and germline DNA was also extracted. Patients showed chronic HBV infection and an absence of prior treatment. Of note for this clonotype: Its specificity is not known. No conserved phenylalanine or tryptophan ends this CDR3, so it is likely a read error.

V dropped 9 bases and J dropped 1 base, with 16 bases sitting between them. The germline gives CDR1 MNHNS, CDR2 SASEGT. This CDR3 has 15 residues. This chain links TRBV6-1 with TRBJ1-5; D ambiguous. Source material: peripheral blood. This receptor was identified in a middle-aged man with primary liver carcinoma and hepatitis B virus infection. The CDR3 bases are TGTGCCAGTAACCGGGAGCGCTTAAGCAATCAGCCCCAGCATCTT. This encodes CASNRERLSNQPQHL.